This T cell receptor beta chain came from a study of blood T cell repertoires in COVID-19. Study summary: Sites in the United States, Italy and Spain provided acute and convalescent COVID-19 samples. T cells, B-cell-depleted T cells, or PBMCs provided the cDNA or gDNA that served as material.

Original methodology: Amplification from reference gene primers served as the basis for estimated nucleated cell counts. Profiled with immunoSEQ multiplex PCR; TCRdb holds only in-frame clones, not every one. V and J calls plus clone size are reproduced from that table; the DNA served to infer D and trimming. The top ten hold about 18% of the sample, which has over 45,000 clones, approximately 80% seen once. The V gene's germline CDR1 is SGHTA and CDR2 FQGTGA. The ends were cut back, 2 bases at V and 0 bases at J, with 7 bases in the middle. This CDR3 region has 14 residues. The sample was peripheral blood. This sequence was found in a human donor with active or convalescent COVID-19. The donor label of this sample is uncertain. The rearrangement links TRBV7-3 to TRBJ1-2; D call uncertain. The CDR3 sequence is CASSLYAANYGYTF. For the CDR3, the DNA is TGTGCCAGCAGCTTATATGCGGCTAACTATGGCTACACCTTC.